The clone carrying this T cell receptor (beta chain) was detected a few times. The data were obtained in a study of Ad26.COV2.S vaccination and SARS-CoV-2 variants. At the level of the study: Donor allocation was to the COV1001 Ad26.COV2.S trial arm.

Treatment of the sample: 15 to 20 received Ad26.COV2.S at low or high dose, single or two shots; about 5 received placebo; per-sample allocation not given. Sampling occurred on day 63 after the first vaccine or placebo injection. Here immunoSEQ multiplex PCR was the method, and the copy in TCRdb shows in-frame clones only, minus some. The repertoire holds 400,000 or so clones, approximately 86% seen once, with about 3.6% in the top ten. The sample consisted of peripheral blood, taken in a trial of Ad26.COV2.S vaccine versus placebo. This clonotype originated in a person aged 18-65 years who received the Ad26.COV2.S COVID-19 vaccine or a placebo.

The CDR3 loop is CATTGTGCVTNEKLFF. CDR3 nucleotide sequence: TGTGCCACCACCGGGACAGGGTGTGTTACTAATGAAAAACTGTTTTTT. V gene TRBV24-1 combines with J gene TRBJ1-4; 9 bases match TRBD1. The trim removed 8 bases at V and 2 bases at J, leaving 8 bases unmatched. CDR1 is KGHDR, CDR2 SFDVKD, per germline. The CDR3 is 16 amino acids.